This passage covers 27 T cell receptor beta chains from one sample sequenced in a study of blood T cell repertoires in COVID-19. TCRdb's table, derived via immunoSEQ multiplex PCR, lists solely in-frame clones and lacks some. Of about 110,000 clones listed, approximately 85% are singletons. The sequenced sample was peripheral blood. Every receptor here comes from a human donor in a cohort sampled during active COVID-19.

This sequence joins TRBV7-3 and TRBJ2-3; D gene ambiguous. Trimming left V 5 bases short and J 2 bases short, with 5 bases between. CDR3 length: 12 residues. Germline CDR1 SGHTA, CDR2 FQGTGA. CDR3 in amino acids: CASSPNTDTQYF. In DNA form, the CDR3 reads TGTGCCAGCAGCCCCAACACAGATACGCAGTATTTT.

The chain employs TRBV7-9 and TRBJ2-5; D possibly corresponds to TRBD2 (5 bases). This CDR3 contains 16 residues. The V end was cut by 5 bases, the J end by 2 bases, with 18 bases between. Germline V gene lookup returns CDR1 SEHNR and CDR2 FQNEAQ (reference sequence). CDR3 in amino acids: CASSAPSRGAQETQYF. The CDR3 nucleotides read TGTGCCAGCAGCGCCCCGAGTCGGGGAGCACAAGAGACCCAGTACTTC. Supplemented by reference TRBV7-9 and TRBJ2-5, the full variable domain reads DTGVSQNPRHKITKRGQNVTFRCDPISEHNRLYWYRQTLGQGPEFLTYFQNEAQLEKSRLLSDRFSAERPKGSFSTLEIQRTEQGDSAMYLCASSAPSRGAQETQYFGPGTRLLVL.

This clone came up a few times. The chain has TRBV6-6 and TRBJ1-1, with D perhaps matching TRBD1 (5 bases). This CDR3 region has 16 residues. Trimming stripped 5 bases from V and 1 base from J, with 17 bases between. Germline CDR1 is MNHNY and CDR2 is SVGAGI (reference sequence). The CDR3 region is CASSTRGGSGNTEAFF. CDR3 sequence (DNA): TGTGCCAGCAGTACTCGGGGGGGGAGCGGGAACACTGAAGCTTTCTTT.

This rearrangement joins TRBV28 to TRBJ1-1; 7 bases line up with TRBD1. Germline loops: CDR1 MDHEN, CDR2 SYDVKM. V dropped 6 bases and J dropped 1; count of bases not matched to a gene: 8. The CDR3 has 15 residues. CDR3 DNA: TGTGCCAGCAGCTTGCTAGGGGGCCCGAACACTGAAGCTTTCTTT. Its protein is CASSLLGGPNTEAFF.

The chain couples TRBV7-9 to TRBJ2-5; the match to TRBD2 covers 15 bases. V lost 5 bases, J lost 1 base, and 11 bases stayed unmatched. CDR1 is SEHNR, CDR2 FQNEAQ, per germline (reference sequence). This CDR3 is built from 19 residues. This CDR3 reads CASSPRWTSGGDFQETQYF. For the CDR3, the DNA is TGTGCCAGCAGCCCCCGGTGGACTAGCGGGGGGGACTTCCAAGAGACCCAGTACTTC.

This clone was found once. The CDR3 here is CASSLRREVDNEQFF. CDR3 nucleotide sequence: TGTGCCAGCAGTTTGAGGCGGGAGGTCGACAATGAGCAGTTCTTC. The chain is built from TRBV27 and TRBJ2-1; TRBD2 agrees at 8 bases. CDR3 size: 15 residues. Trimming at V came to 3 bases and at J to 5 bases, leaving 6 bases not matched to a gene. The germline gives CDR1 MNHEY, CDR2 SMNVEV (reference sequence).

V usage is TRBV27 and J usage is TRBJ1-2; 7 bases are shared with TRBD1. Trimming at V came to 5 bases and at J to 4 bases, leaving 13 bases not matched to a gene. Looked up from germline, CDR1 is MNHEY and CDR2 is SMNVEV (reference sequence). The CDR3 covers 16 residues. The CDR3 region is CASSDANRQGFYGYTF. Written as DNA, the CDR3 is TGTGCCAGCAGTGATGCTAATCGACAGGGATTCTATGGCTACACCTTC.

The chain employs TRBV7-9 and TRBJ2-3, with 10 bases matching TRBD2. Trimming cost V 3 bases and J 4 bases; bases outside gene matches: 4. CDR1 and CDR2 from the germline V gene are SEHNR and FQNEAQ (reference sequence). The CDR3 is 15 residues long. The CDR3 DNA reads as TGTGCCAGCAGCTTGCTAGCGGGAGTTTCAGATACGCAGTATTTT. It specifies CASSLLAGVSDTQYF.

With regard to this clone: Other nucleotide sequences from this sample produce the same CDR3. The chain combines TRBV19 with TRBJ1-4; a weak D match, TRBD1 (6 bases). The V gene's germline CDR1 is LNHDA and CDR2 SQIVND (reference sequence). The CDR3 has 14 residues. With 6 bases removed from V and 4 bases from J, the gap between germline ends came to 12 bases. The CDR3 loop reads CASSVGQLNEKLFF. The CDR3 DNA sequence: TGTGCCAGTAGCGTCGGACAGCTTAATGAAAAACTGTTTTTT. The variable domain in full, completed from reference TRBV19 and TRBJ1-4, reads DGGITQSPKYLFRKEGQNVTLSCEQNLNHDAMYWYRQDPGQGLRLIYYSQIVNDFQKGDIAEGYSVSREKKESFPLTVTSAQKNPTAFYLCASSVGQLNEKLFFGSGTQLSVL.

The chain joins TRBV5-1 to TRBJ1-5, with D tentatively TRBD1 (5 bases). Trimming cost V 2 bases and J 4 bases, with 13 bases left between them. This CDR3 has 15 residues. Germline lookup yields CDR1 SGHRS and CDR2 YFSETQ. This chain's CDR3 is CASSFSGEGNQPQHF. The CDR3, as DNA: TGCGCCAGCAGCTTTTCGGGAGAGGGGAATCAGCCCCAGCATTTT.

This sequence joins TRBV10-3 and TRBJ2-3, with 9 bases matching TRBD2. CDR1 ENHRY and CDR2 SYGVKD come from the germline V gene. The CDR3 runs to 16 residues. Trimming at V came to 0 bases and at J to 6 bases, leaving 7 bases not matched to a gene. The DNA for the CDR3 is TGTGCCATCAGTGAGTCGACGGCGGGAGGGGGGGATACGCAGTATTTT. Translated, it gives CAISESTAGGGDTQYF.

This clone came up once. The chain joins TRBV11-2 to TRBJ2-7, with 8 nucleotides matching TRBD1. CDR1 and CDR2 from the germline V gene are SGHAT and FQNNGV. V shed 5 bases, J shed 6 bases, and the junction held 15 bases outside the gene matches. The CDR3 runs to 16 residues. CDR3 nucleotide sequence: TGTGCCAGCAGCCTCTTTGGACAGGGTCCAAAGGGCGAGCAGTACTTC. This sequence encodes CASSLFGQGPKGEQYF.

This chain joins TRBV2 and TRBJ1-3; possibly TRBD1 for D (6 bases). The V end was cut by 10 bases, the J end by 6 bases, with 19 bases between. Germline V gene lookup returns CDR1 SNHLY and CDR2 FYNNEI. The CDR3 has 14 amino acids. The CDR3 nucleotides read TGTGCCACCAATCCCCCCCAGGGGCTAAACACCATATATTTT. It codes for CATNPPQGLNTIYF. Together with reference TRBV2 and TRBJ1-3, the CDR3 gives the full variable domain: EPEVTQTPSHQVTQMGQEVILRCVPISNHLYFYWYRQILGQKVEFLVSFYNNEISEKSEIFDDQFSVERPDGSNFTLKIRSTKLEDSAMYFCATNPPQGLNTIYFGEGSWLTVV.

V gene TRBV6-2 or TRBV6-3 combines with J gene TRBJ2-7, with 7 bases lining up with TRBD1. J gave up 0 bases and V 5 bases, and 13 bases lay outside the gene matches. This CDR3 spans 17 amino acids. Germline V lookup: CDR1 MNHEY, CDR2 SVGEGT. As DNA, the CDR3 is TGTGCCAGCAGTCCGCCCGACAGGGCAGATTCCTCCTACGAGCAGTACTTC. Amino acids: CASSPPDRADSSYEQYF.

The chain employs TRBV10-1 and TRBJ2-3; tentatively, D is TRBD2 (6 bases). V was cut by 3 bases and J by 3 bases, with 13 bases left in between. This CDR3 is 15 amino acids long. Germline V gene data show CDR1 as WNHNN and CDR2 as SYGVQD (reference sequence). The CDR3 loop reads CASSEGGSNTDTQYF. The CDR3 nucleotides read TGCGCCAGCAGTGAAGGAGGGTCTAATACAGATACGCAGTATTTT.

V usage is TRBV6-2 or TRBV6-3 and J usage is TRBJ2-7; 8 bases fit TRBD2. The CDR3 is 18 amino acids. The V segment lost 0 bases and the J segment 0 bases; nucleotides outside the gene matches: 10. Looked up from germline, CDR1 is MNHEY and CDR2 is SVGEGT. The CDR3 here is CASSYSNYGGRTSYEQYF. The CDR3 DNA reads TGTGCCAGCAGTTACTCGAATTATGGCGGGAGGACCTCCTACGAGCAGTACTTC.

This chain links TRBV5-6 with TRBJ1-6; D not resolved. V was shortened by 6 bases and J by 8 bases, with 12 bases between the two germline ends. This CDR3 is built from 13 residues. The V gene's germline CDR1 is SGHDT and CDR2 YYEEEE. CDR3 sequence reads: CASKQFLDSPLHF. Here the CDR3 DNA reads TGTGCCAGCAAACAGTTTTTGGATTCACCCCTCCACTTT.

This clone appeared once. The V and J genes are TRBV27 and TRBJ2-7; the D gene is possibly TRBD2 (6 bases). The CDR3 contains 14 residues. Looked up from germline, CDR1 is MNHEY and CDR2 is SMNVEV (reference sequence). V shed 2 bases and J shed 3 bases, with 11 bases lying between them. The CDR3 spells CASSLGAGYYEQYF. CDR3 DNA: TGTGCCAGCAGTTTAGGGGCGGGATACTACGAGCAGTACTTC.

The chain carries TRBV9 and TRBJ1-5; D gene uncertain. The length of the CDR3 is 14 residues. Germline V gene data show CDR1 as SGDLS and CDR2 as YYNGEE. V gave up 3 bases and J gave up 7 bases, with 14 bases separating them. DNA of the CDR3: TGTGCCAGCAGCGCCTCGGGGTCGGGCCAGCCCCAGCATTTT. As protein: CASSASGSGQPQHF.

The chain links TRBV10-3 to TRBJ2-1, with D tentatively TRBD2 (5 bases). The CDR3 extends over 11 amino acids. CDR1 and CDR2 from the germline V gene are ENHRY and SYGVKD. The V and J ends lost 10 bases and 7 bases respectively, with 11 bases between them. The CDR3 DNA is TGTGCCACCTCTCTAGCAAATGAGCAGTTCTTC. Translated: CATSLANEQFF.

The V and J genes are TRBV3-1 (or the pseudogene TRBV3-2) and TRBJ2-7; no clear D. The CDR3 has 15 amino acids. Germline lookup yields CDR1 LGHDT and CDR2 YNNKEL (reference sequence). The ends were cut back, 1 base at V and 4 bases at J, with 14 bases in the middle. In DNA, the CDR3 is TGTGCCAGCAGCCAAGCTACTATCACCTATTACGAGCAGTACTTC. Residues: CASSQATITYYEQYF.

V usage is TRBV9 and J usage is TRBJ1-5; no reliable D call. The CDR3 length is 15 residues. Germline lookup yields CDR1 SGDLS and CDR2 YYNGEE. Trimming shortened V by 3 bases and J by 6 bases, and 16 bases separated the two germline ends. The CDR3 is CASSGRADWSQPQHF. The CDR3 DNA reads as TGTGCCAGCAGCGGTAGAGCAGATTGGAGTCAGCCCCAGCATTTT.

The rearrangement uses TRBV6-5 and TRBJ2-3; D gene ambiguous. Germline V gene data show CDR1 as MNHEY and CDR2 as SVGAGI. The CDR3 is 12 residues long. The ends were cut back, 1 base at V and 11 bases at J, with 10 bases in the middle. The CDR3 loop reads CASSYFPIEQYF. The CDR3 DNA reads TGTGCCAGCAGTTACTTCCCTATTGAGCAGTATTTT.

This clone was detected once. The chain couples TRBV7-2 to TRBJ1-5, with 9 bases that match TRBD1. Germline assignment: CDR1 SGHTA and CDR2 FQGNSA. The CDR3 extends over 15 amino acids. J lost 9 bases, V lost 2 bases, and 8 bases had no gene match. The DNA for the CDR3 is TGTGCCAGCAGCTTAAATTCAGGACAGGGGATGCCCCAGCATTTT. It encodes CASSLNSGQGMPQHF.

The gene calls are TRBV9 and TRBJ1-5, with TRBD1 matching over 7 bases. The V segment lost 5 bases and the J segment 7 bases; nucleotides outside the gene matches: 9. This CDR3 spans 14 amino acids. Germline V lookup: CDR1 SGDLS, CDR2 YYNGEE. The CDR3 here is CASSYTGAEQPQHF. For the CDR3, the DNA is TGTGCCAGCAGTTATACAGGGGCGGAACAGCCCCAGCATTTT.

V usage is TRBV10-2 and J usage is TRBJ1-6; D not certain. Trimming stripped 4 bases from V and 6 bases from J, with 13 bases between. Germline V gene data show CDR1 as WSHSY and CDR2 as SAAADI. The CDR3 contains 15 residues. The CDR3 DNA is TGCGCCAGCAGTGGGAGCCGGGTCGTTAATTCACCCCTCCACTTT. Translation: CASSGSRVVNSPLHF.

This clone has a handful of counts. In nucleotides, the CDR3 is TGCGCCAGCAGCCAGACAGCTAACTATGGCTACACCTTC. Residues: CASSQTANYGYTF. V is TRBV4-1 and J is TRBJ1-2, with a possible D match to TRBD1 (5 bases). Per germline, CDR1 MGHRA and CDR2 YSYEKL. The V gene lost 3 bases and the J gene lost 0 bases, with 5 bases spanning the gap. This CDR3 contains 13 residues.